Listed here are 15 T cell receptor beta chains from one sample, sequenced in a study of shared clonotypes between healthy human individuals. TCRdb's table, derived via immunoSEQ multiplex PCR, lists solely in-frame clones and lacks some. The repertoire has about 2.4 million clones, roughly nine tenths of them found once; the top ten carry more than 0.12%. The sample was naive CD4+ T cells sorted from blood. As to subset: CD45RA+ positively selected. These receptor sequences come from a man aged 18 to 29 in good health.

To note about this clone: At one end, the junction sequence differs from germline, possibly due to a read error. Other DNA sequences from this sample encode an identical CDR3 as well. The V and J genes are TRBV7-7 and TRBJ2-5; D remains ambiguous. The CDR3 spans 13 residues. Germline CDR1 reads SSHAT; CDR2 reads FNYEAQ (reference sequence). This CDR3 is CASSLSHQETQYF. CDR3 coding DNA: TGTGCTAGCAGCTTATCTCATCAAGAGACCCAGTACTTC.

The chain recombines TRBV7-2 with TRBJ2-1; TRBD2 matches 13 bases. Germline trimming cut 3 bases from V and 7 bases from J; bases unmatched to any gene: 6. Germline V lookup: CDR1 SGHTA, CDR2 FQGNSA. CDR3 size: 16 residues. CDR3 loop: CASSFPSLAGGNEQFF. CDR3 in DNA: TGTGCCAGCAGCTTTCCCTCACTAGCGGGAGGGAATGAGCAGTTCTTC.

This clone was picked up a small number of times. The CDR3 coding sequence is TGTGCCAGCAGCCGCATGGAAGGGGGCCGTAATTCACCCCTCCACTTT. Protein product: CASSRMEGGRNSPLHF. This sequence joins TRBV5-4 and TRBJ1-6, with 7 bases fitting TRBD1. The germline V gene has CDR1 SGHNT and CDR2 YYREEE (reference sequence). With 4 bases clipped from V and 6 bases from J, the junction kept 10 bases outside the gene matches. The CDR3 extends over 16 amino acids.

This clone was seen just once. The chain combines TRBV23-1 with TRBJ1-1, with 7 nucleotides matching TRBD1. TRBV23-1 is designated an ORF whose function remains uncertain. The length of the CDR3 is 17 residues. J lost 0 bases, V lost 0 bases, and 7 bases had no gene match. CDR3 amino acids: CASSQSVRDSLNTEAFF. The CDR3 DNA reads TGCGCCAGCAGTCAATCCGTCAGGGACAGCCTGAACACTGAAGCTTTCTTT.

V and J are TRBV6-5 and TRBJ2-1; 10 nucleotides align to TRBD2. J gave up 6 bases and V 5 bases, and 4 bases lay outside the gene matches. The CDR3 has 14 amino acids. Germline values: CDR1 MNHEY, CDR2 SVGAGI. As DNA, the CDR3 is TGTGCCAGCAGTCTAGCGGGAGCCCTCAATGAGCAGTTCTTC. Translating it yields CASSLAGALNEQFF.

The rearrangement links TRBV11-2 to TRBJ2-7; 7 bases fit TRBD2. This CDR3 has 16 amino acids. Germline V CDR1 and CDR2: SGHAT, FQNNGV. The V segment lost 4 bases and the J segment 4 bases; nucleotides outside the gene matches: 13. The CDR3 protein is CASSSARRLGGYEQYF. In nucleotides, the CDR3 is TGTGCCAGCAGCTCGGCGAGACGGTTGGGAGGGTACGAGCAGTACTTC.

Details on this clone: The sample carries other DNA sequences with the same CDR3. This chain uses TRBV6-6 with TRBJ2-7; no definite D call. Trimming shortened V by 4 bases and J by 3 bases, and 7 bases separated the two germline ends. Germline CDR1 and CDR2: MNHNY and SVGAGI (reference sequence). The CDR3 length is 12 residues. Here the CDR3 DNA reads TGTGCCAGCAGTTCACCCAGCTACGAGCAGTACTTC. This translates into CASSSPSYEQYF.

In its sample, this clone was seen a few times. This chain connects TRBV6-5 to TRBJ1-2; 7 bases line up with TRBD1. The germline V gene encodes CDR1 MNHEY and CDR2 SVGAGI. V lost 6 bases and J lost 3; bases outside the gene matches: 7. The length of the CDR3 is 14 residues. Here the CDR3 DNA reads TGTGCCAGCAGCCTGGGACAGAGGTACTATGGCTACACCTTC. As protein: CASSLGQRYYGYTF.

The chain joins TRBV7-9 to TRBJ1-1; no firm D call. This CDR3 has 15 amino acids. V shed 3 bases and J shed 0 bases, with 11 bases lying between them. Per the germline V gene, CDR1 is SEHNR and CDR2 is FQNEAQ (reference sequence). CDR3 sequence reads: CASSFKGQLNTEAFF. The CDR3 DNA reads TGTGCCAGCAGCTTTAAAGGGCAGTTGAACACTGAAGCTTTCTTT.

V and J are TRBV18 and TRBJ2-7; D is possibly TRBD2 (6 bases). Trimming took 6 bases from V and 6 from J, leaving 18 bases between them. The CDR3 is made up of 14 amino acids. Germline CDR1 and CDR2: KGHSH and LQKENI. The CDR3 DNA reads as TGTGCCAGCTCGACGGGGATCGCGGGGCCCGAGCAGTACTTC. This translates into CASSTGIAGPEQYF.

This clone has just one count. This chain joins TRBV7-2 and TRBJ2-1; D not resolved. This CDR3 contains 14 residues. Trimming stripped 2 bases from V and 8 bases from J, with 13 bases between. Germline V lookup: CDR1 SGHTA, CDR2 FQGNSA. The CDR3 sequence is CASSLTWLSDEQFF. CDR3 DNA sequence: TGTGCCAGCAGCTTAACGTGGCTATCCGATGAGCAGTTCTTC.

This clone has only one observation. The chain has TRBV10-2 and TRBJ1-4; D not certain. Germline V CDR1 and CDR2: WSHSY, SAAADI. Deletions cut 3 bases from V and 3 bases from J, with 8 bases between. The CDR3 runs to 14 residues. The CDR3 sequence: CASSERQPNEKLFF. For the CDR3, the DNA is TGCGCCAGCAGTGAAAGGCAGCCTAATGAAAAACTGTTTTTT.

This chain joins TRBV21-1 and TRBJ1-6. TRBV21-1 is recorded as a pseudogene. The length of the CDR3 is 15 residues. For the CDR3, the DNA is TGTGCCAGACCATCCACGGAGGGTGCGAGATCACCCCTCCACTTT. This encodes CARPSTEGARSPLHF.

The chain recombines TRBV10-3 with TRBJ2-5; no definite D call. Trimming left V 5 bases short and J 2 bases short, with 12 bases between. CDR1 ENHRY and CDR2 SYGVKD come from the germline V gene. This CDR3 is 14 amino acids long. CDR3 amino acids: CAISLRGSQETQYF. CDR3 bases: TGTGCCATCAGTCTGAGAGGTTCTCAAGAGACCCAGTACTTC.

This clone was counted a single time. This chain links TRBV9 with TRBJ1-6, with D tentatively TRBD1 (5 bases). The CDR3 runs 16 residues. The V gene's germline CDR1 is SGDLS and CDR2 YYNGEE. V lost 3 bases to trimming and J lost 0 bases, with 10 bases between them. CDR3 protein: CASSEGPSSYNSPLHF. DNA for the CDR3: TGTGCCAGCAGCGAGGGACCTAGCTCCTATAATTCACCCCTCCACTTT.